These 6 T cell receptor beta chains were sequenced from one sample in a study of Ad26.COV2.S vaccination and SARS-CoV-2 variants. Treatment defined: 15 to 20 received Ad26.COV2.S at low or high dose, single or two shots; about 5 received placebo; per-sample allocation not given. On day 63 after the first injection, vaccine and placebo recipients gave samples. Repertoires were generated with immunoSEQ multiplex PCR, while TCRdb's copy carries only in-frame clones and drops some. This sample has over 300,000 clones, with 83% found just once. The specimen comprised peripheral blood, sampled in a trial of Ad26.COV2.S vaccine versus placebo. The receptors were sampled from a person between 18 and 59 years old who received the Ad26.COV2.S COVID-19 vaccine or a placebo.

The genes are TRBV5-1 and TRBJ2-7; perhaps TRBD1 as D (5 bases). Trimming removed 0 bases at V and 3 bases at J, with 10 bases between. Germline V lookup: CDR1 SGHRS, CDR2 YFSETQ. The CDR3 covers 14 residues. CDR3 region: CASSLGPGNYEQYF. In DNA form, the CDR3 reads TGCGCCAGCAGCTTGGGTCCAGGGAACTACGAGCAGTACTTC.

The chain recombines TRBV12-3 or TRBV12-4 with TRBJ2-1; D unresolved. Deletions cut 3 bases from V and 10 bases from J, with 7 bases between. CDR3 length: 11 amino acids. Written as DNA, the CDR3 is TGTGCCAGCAGTTTTGCGGCCGAGCAGTTCTTC. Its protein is CASSFAAEQFF.

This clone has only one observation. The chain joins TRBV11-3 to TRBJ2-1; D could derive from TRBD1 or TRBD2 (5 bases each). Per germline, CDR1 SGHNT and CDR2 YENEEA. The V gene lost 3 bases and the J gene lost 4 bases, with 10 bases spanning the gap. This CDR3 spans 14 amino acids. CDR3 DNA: TGTGCCAGCAGCTTTGGGGGAACGTACAATGAGCAGTTCTTC. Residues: CASSFGGTYNEQFF.

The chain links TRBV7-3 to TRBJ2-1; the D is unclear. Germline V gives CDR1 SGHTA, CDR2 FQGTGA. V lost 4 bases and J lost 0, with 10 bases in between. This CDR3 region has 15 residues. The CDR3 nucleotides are TGTGCCAGCAGCTCGGAGTTAACCTCCTACAATGAGCAGTTCTTC. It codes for CASSSELTSYNEQFF.

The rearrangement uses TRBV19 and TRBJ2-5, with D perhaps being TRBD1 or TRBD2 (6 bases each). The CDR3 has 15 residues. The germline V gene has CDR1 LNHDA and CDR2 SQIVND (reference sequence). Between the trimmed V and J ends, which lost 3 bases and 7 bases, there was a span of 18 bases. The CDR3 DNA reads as TGTGCCAGTAGTATTTATGGGGGGCGCGGAGCGACCCAGTACTTC. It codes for CASSIYGGRGATQYF.

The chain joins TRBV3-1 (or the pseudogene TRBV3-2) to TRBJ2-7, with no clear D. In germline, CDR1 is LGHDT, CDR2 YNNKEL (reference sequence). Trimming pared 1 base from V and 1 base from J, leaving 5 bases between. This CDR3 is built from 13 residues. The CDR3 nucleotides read TGTGCCAGCAGCCAAGCGGCATCCTACGAGCAGTACTTC. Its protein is CASSQAASYEQYF.